The 9 T cell receptor beta chains below were found in one sample sequenced in a study of T-cell memory formation after mild COVID-19 (dated by TCRdb to about 2021). The library was made by 5' RACE. The sample was run on an Illumina NovaSeq 6000. Through fastp at Q25 and MiXCR, TCRdb rebuilt clones from the public reads, retaining in-frame beta chains. Under each unique CDR3 protein, matching rows form one entry showing the most common genes and DNA. This sample holds 250,000 to 300,000 distinct CDR3 sequences; under 20% were observed only once. The ten largest account for approximately 25% of the sample. Sequencing was carried out using PBMCs or a T cell subset sorted from them (not recorded which). These receptors all come from a man aged 18-30 years who had mild COVID-19 (a few samples of this study predate the infection). The sample titles of this study are shuffled in the database, so cell type and time point are left out; the donor was told from shared clones.

This clonotype was observed many times. The chain joins TRBV6-5 to TRBJ2-6; possible D gene TRBD2, 6 bases. CDR1 and CDR2 (germline): MNHEY, SVGAGI. Trimming stripped 6 bases from V and 4 bases from J, with 16 bases between. The CDR3 is 16 amino acids. This chain's CDR3 is CASRPPGVRGANVLTF. For the CDR3, the DNA is TGTGCCAGCAGGCCCCCGGGAGTTCGCGGGGCCAACGTCCTGACTTTC.

This clonotype appeared a few times. The V call is TRBV7-2, the J call TRBJ2-5; the match to TRBD2 covers 13 bases. From germline, CDR1 is SGHTA and CDR2 FQGNSA. V was clipped by 5 bases and J by 0 bases; unmatched bases: 9. The CDR3 has 18 amino acids. The CDR3, as DNA: TGTGCCAGCAGCCCCCCTCCCGGGACTAGCGGGGACCAAGAGACCCAGTACTTC. Translation: CASSPPPGTSGDQETQYF.

This clonotype was observed a handful of times. The chain joins TRBV6-6 to TRBJ1-4, with 9 bases fitting TRBD1. Trimming at V came to 6 bases and at J to 7 bases, leaving 18 bases not matched to a gene. Germline CDR1 is MNHNY and CDR2 is SVGAGI (reference sequence). This CDR3 comprises 18 residues. This CDR3 reads CASSRRDRASGGGEKLFF. The CDR3 DNA reads as TGTGCCAGCAGCCGCCGGGACAGGGCCTCCGGGGGTGGTGAAAAACTGTTTTTT.

This clonotype was detected many times. This rearrangement joins TRBV18 to TRBJ2-1; D is unclear. From germline, CDR1 is KGHSH and CDR2 LQKENI. CDR3 length equals 12 residues. Trimming removed 6 bases at V and 7 bases at J, with 10 bases between. The CDR3 region is CASSQLGNEQFF. The CDR3 DNA sequence: TGTGCCAGCTCCCAGCTCGGAAATGAGCAGTTCTTC.

This clonotype was counted a few times. The chain joins TRBV18 to TRBJ1-1; 8 nucleotides line up with TRBD1. V shed 5 bases, J shed 2 bases, and the junction held 4 bases outside the gene matches. In germline, CDR1 is KGHSH, CDR2 LQKENI. The CDR3 runs to 14 residues. The DNA for the CDR3 is TGTGCCAGCTCAAAGACAGGGGTAAACACTGAAGCTTTCTTT. It specifies CASSKTGVNTEAFF.

The gene calls are TRBV7-2 and TRBJ1-2; perhaps TRBD1 as D (5 bases). Germline-derived CDR1 and CDR2 are SGHTA and FQGNSA. V was trimmed by 3 bases and J by 7 bases, leaving 18 bases between them. CDR3 length equals 15 residues. The CDR3 DNA is TGTGCCAGCAGCTTTTATCAGGGATCCCGTATTGGCTACACCTTC. This gives the protein CASSFYQGSRIGYTF. Filled out from reference TRBV7-2 and TRBJ1-2, the complete variable domain reads GAGVSQSPSNKVTEKGKDVELRCDPISGHTALYWYRQSLGQGLEFLIYFQGNSAPDKSGLPSDRFSAERTGGSVSTLTIQRTQQEDSAVYLCASSFYQGSRIGYTFGSGTRLTVV.

In its sample, this clonotype was seen a few times. V usage is TRBV24-1 and J usage is TRBJ2-7; D is undetermined. Germline CDR1 reads KGHDR; CDR2 reads SFDVKD. CDR3 size: 13 residues. Trimming left V 5 bases short and J 5 bases short, with 12 bases between. For the CDR3, the DNA is TGTGCCACCAGTGGGCGGCCCAAGGACGAGCAGTACGTC. Residues: CATSGRPKDEQYV.

This clonotype was seen repeatedly, ten times or more. V usage is TRBV5-1 and J usage is TRBJ2-7; TRBD1 agrees at 8 bases. The CDR3 loop spans 15 amino acids. CDR1 and CDR2 (germline): SGHRS, YFSETQ. V lost 4 bases to trimming and J lost 0 bases; unmatched junction nucleotides: 6. Here the CDR3 reads CASSPGQGSSYEQYF. CDR3 nucleotides: TGCGCCAGCAGCCCCGGACAGGGAAGCTCCTACGAGCAGTACTTC.

There are many counts of this clonotype. The rearrangement links TRBV20-1 to TRBJ1-2, with TRBD1 matching 7 bases. V dropped 5 bases and J dropped 14; count of bases not matched to a gene: 8. The CDR3 sequence is 10 residues long. Germline V gene lookup returns CDR1 DFQATT and CDR2 SNEGSKA (reference sequence). The CDR3 sequence is CSAERGRVTF. As DNA, the CDR3 is TGCAGTGCTGAAAGGGGGCGAGTAACCTTC.